This T cell receptor beta chain was identified in a study of a mutant IDH1 vaccine in newly diagnosed glioma (dated by TCRdb to the early 2020s). General notes on the study: Of the 32 patients who were treated, around 62% were male and approximately 40% were female, and the mean age was roughly 40 years. Before enrollment, patients had received standard therapy of radiotherapy alone, temozolomide alone, or radiochemotherapy with temozolomide; most received the combination. Six visits were used for peripheral blood collection: V03 (baseline), V05, V07, V10, V12 and V13. For exploratory analyses, approximately 23 treated patients had longitudinal TCRB deep sequencing done wherever samples were available. What the work shows at the level of the full study, not this receptor alone: Immune responses induced by the vaccine were seen in around 94% of patients across multiple MHC alleles. Availability determined which PBMC samples were chosen for TCRB deep sequencing. According to the authors, sample limitations meant that analyses of patient blood samples could not be reproduced. No apparent relationship was observed between pseudoprogression and alterations in the top peripheral T cell clonotypes detected by TCRB sequencing.

A note on this clone: Its antigen is still unknown. Nothing much larger sits one base from this clone, and base qualities are not available.

The sample's time point label, decoded: baseline, week 1 (first vaccination visit). This sample's treatment or condition label indicates: pre-vaccination baseline after standard-of-care therapy. Donors had newly diagnosed WHO grade 3 or 4 IDH1-mutant astrocytomas with loss of nuclear ATRX. The samples were drawn from NOA16, a multicentre, single-arm, open-label phase I trial in Germany that tested a mutant IDH1 peptide vaccine in humans for the first time. Blood drawn at visit V03 was used as the baseline sample for immunogenicity testing. Genomic DNA for TCRB sequencing was extracted from EDTA blood using the DNeasy Blood and Tissue Kit. Libraries were prepared through the immunoSEQ multiplex PCR assay. The hsTCRB Kit was used according to the manufacturer's protocol to amplify rearranged TCR beta chain sequences. An Illumina MiSeq was used to sequence the TCRB libraries. The original methods were these. Demultiplexing, trimming and gene mapping were performed with the kit vendor's proprietary platform. TCRdb retrieved this table from immuneACCESS and kept in-frame rearrangements only. Not all clones are present; in checked studies, unresolved V genes account for under half, and no reason is known for the remainder. V, J and clone size derive from that table, while D and trimming were established from the DNA sequence. The sample table lists 85,000 to 100,000 clones, about 80% of them with a count of one. The ten largest clones capture 7% to 9% of the sample.

Its CDR3 holds 13 amino acids, cysteine through phenylalanine. The kept DNA is CDR3 alone, 39 bases in frame from the first base. Based on the germline V gene, the CDR1 and CDR2 sequences are SGHTA and FQGNSA. The junction shows trimming of 3 bases on V and 0 bases on J, plus 6 bases between the germline ends. The receptor was derived from a man aged 40-49 years with glioma. The source was PBMCs, collected from a glioma patient treated with radiotherapy, temozolomide or both. The V gene is TRBV7-2 and the J gene is TRBJ2-7; the D segment could be TRBD2, given 6 matching bases. The CDR3 is CASSFGSSYEQYF. The bases are TGTGCCAGCAGCTTCGGGAGCTCCTACGAGCAGTACTTC.